A selection of T cell receptor beta chains follows, all from one sample in a study of response to subunit inactivated influenza vaccine. TCRdb re-analysed the RT-PCR reads in MiXCR, keeping a single row per CDR3 protein. Of 650,000 or so distinct CDR3 sequences in the sample, approximately 14% were seen once. This material consisted of PBMCs from blood, taken roughly 15 days before vaccination. The receptors here all came from a man between 45 and 60 years old who received an inactivated influenza vaccine. The CDR3 runs from the conserved cysteine through the conserved F or W. A D gene is named only where the DNA matches it firmly. Not every row has a clone size; where given, it reads once, few, many or a size class.

CDR3aa	CDR3nt	v_gene	j_gene	abundance	d_gene
CASSPKQGGTGELFF	TGTGCCAGCAGCCCAAAACAGGGAGGTACCGGGGAGCTGTTTTTT	TRBV3-1	TRBJ2-2	few	.
CSALGQESTDTQYF	TGCAGTGCCCTGGGACAGGAAAGCACAGATACGCAGTATTTT	TRBV20-1	TRBJ2-3	.	TRBD1
CASSRRGQGTYNEQFF	TGTGCCAGCAGCCGGAGAGGACAGGGTACTTACAATGAGCAGTTCTTC	TRBV11-1	TRBJ2-1	.	TRBD1
CASSPLKEQGEQFF	TGTGCCAGCAGCCCGTTAAAGGAACAGGGAGAGCAGTTCTTC	TRBV3-1	TRBJ2-1	.	.
CASSSETYEQYF	TGTGCCAGCAGCTCAGAAACCTACGAGCAGTACTTC	TRBV11-2	TRBJ2-7	few	.
CASSNTTFSRETQYF	TGTGCCAGCAGCAATACGACCTTTTCTAGGGAGACCCAGTACTTC	TRBV21-1	TRBJ2-5	.	.
CASSQTWGPINQPQHF	TGCGCCAGCAGCCAAACATGGGGTCCCATTAATCAGCCCCAGCATTTT	TRBV4-1	TRBJ1-5	few	.
CTSSLERGTDTQYF	TGCACCAGCAGCTTGGAGAGGGGCACAGATACGCAGTATTTT	TRBV5-1	TRBJ2-3	few	.
CASSLNRGDTDTQYF	TGCGCCAGCAGCTTGAACAGGGGAGACACAGATACGCAGTATTTT	TRBV5-1	TRBJ2-3	few	TRBD1
CSARDLLAGGHQEAQYF	TGCAGTGCTAGAGATCTGCTAGCGGGGGGTCACCAAGAGGCCCAGTACTTC	TRBV20-1	TRBJ2-5	.	TRBD2
CASSQGPGASTGELFF	TGTGCCAGCAGCCAAGGTCCGGGGGCTTCCACCGGGGAGCTGTTTTTT	TRBV4-2	TRBJ2-2	few	.
CASSLEGAGGNEQFF	TGTGCCAGCAGTTTGGAAGGGGCCGGGGGAAATGAGCAGTTCTTC	TRBV12-3/TRBV12-4	TRBJ2-1	few	.
CASSESLAGSSYEQYF	TGTGCCAGCAGTGAAAGCCTAGCGGGGTCCTCCTACGAGCAGTACTTC	TRBV2	TRBJ2-7	.	TRBD2
CASSNRETQYF	TGTGCCAGCAGTAATCGAGAGACCCAGTACTTC	TRBV6-2/TRBV6-3	TRBJ2-5	many	.
CSARIAIEAFF	TGCAGTGCTAGGATAGCAATTGAAGCTTTCTTT	TRBV20-1	TRBJ1-1	.	.
CAWAKYNQPQHF	TGTGCCTGGGCCAAGTACAATCAGCCCCAGCATTTT	TRBV30	TRBJ1-5	few	.
CASSPSALAGVHEQFF	TGTGCCAGCAGCCCATCGGCTCTAGCGGGAGTGCATGAGCAGTTCTTC	TRBV7-3	TRBJ2-1	.	TRBD2
CASSPQGNEQYF	TGTGCCAGCTCACCACAAGGGAACGAGCAGTACTTC	TRBV18	TRBJ2-7	many	.
CASSRPGLSVGQYF	TGTGCCAGCAGCAGACCGGGACTCTCGGTTGGGCAGTACTTC	TRBV7-9	TRBJ2-7	.	.
CASSLARAGSETQYF	TGTGCCAGCAGCTTAGCAAGGGCCGGTTCAGAGACCCAGTACTTC	TRBV11-2	TRBJ2-5	few	.
CASNGQANTGELFF	TGTGCCAGCAACGGACAGGCGAACACCGGGGAGCTGTTTTTT	TRBV6-5	TRBJ2-2	many	TRBD1
CASSDVRETNEQFF	TGTGCCAGCAGTGACGTGCGGGAGACGAATGAGCAGTTCTTC	TRBV6-4	TRBJ2-1	few	TRBD2
CASSLVGLGTEAFF	TGCGCCAGCAGCTTGGTAGGGTTAGGCACTGAAGCTTTCTTT	TRBV5-1	TRBJ1-1	.	.
CASSPRAGPLLSSYEQYF	TGTGCCAGCAGCCCCCGCGCAGGGCCCCTACTAAGCTCCTACGAGCAGTACTTC	TRBV11-2	TRBJ2-7	few	.
CASSPGSGGDYEQYF	TGTGCCAGCAGTCCGGGGTCAGGGGGCGACTACGAGCAGTACTTC	TRBV28	TRBJ2-7	many	TRBD1
CASSTDTQYF	TGTGCCAGCAGTACAGATACGCAGTATTTT	TRBV12-3/TRBV12-4	TRBJ2-3	few	.
CASSLSHFSGNTIYF	TGTGCCAGCAGTTTAAGTCACTTCTCTGGAAACACCATATATTTT	TRBV27	TRBJ1-3	.	.
CASSVAPFDEQFF	TGTGCCAGCAGCGTAGCCCCGTTTGATGAGCAGTTCTTC	TRBV9	TRBJ2-1	few	.
CASSDLMENSPLHF	TGTGCCAGCAGTGACTTAATGGAAAATTCACCCCTCCACTTT	TRBV25-1	TRBJ1-6	.	.
CASRATRLGGETQYF	TGTGCCAGCAGAGCCACCCGACTAGGCGGGGAGACCCAGTACTTC	TRBV6-1	TRBJ2-5	few	.